This record looks at one T cell receptor beta chain sequence and its context. Its matching antigen is unknown. Sequencing used immunoSEQ multiplex PCR; TCRdb keeps in-frame clones, though not all of them. The sample consists of some 600,000 clones, about 96% of them appearing once. The germline CDR1 and CDR2 sequences are SEHNR and FQNEAQ (reference sequence). The CDR3 runs 14 residues. The junction had 5 bases not matched to a gene; V was cut back by 3 bases and J by 8 bases. Naive CD8 populations comprised CD45RO-negative cells positively selected for CCR7, excluding terminally differentiated effector memory CD45RA+ cells. These data are taken from a study of shared clonotypes between healthy human individuals. Study-wide findings and caveats: Sequencing depth was expected to influence donor clonotype sharing. The rarefaction results pointed to incomplete sorted-subset sequencing despite large depth. Naive CD4 clonotypes were shared across a handful of donors at about 5%.

The V and J genes are TRBV7-9 and TRBJ2-2, with TRBD2 identical over 8 bases. This TCR derives from a woman younger than 45 in good health. The sample taken for sequencing was naive CD8+ T cells sorted from blood. CDR3 DNA sequence: TGTGCCAGCAGCTTCTTAGCGGGATCTGGGGAGCTGTTTTTT. It yields the protein CASSFLAGSGELFF.